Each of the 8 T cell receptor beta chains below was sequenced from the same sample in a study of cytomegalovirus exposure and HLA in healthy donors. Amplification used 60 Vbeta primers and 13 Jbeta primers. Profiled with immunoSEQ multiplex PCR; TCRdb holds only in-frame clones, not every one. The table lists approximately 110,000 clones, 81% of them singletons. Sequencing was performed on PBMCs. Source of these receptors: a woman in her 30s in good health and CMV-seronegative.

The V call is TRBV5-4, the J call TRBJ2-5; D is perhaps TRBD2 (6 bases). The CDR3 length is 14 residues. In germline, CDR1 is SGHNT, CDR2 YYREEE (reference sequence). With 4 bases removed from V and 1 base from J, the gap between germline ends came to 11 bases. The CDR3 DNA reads TGTGCCAGCAGCCGGGAGTGGCTCCAAGAGACCCAGTACTTC. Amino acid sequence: CASSREWLQETQYF.

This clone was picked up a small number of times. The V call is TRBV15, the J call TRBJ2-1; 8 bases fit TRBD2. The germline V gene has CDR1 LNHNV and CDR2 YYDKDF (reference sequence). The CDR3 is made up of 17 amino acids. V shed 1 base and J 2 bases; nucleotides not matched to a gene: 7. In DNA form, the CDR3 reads TGTGCCACCAGCAGAGCCCCGAGCGGGAGTCCCTACAATGAGCAGTTCTTC. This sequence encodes CATSRAPSGSPYNEQFF.

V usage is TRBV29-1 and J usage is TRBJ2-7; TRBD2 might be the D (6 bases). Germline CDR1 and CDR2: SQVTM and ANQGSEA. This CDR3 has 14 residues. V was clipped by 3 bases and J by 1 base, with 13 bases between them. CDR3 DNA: TGCAGCGTTGAGGGGGACTCTTCGTCCTACGAGCAGTACTTC. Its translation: CSVEGDSSSYEQYF.

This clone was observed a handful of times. The chain's CDR3 is CASSPIDRADGYTF. CDR3 in DNA: TGTGCCAGCAGCCCCATCGACAGGGCTGATGGCTACACCTTC. The genes are TRBV5-6 and TRBJ1-2; 7 positions agree with TRBD1. The germline V gene encodes CDR1 SGHDT and CDR2 YYEEEE. Germline trimming cut 4 bases from V and 6 bases from J; bases unmatched to any gene: 9. The CDR3 covers 14 residues. Variable domain in full (rest from reference TRBV5-6 and TRBJ1-2): DAGVTQSPTHLIKTRGQQVTLRCSPKSGHDTVSWYQQALGQGPQFIFQYYEEEERQRGNFPDRFSGHQFPNYSSELNVNALLLGDSALYLCASSPIDRADGYTFGSGTRLTVV.

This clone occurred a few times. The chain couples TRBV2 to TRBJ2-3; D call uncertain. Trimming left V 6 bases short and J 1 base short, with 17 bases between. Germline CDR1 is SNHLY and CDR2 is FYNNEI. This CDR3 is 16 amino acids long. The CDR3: CASSRTRSQGTDTQYF. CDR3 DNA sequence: TGTGCCAGCAGCCGCACTCGCTCGCAAGGCACAGATACGCAGTATTTT.

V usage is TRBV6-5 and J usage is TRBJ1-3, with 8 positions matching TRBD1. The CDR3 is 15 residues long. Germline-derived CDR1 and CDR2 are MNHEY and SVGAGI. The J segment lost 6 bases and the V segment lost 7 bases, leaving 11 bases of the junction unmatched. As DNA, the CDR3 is TGTGCCAGCATCTTAAACAGGGGGGTCGAAAACACCATATATTTT. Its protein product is CASILNRGVENTIYF.

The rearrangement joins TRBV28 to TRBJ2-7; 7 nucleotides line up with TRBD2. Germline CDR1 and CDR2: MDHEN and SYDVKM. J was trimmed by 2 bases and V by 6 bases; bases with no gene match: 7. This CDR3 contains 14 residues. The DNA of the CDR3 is TGTGCCAGCAGCGGGGGAGGGTCCACCTACGAGCAGTACTTC. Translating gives CASSGGGSTYEQYF.

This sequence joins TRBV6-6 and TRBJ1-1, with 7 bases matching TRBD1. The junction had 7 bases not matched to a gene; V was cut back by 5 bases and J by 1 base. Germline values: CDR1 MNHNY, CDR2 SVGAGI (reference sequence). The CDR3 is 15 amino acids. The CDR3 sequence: CASSARQGGNTEAFF. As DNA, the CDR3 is TGTGCCAGCAGTGCTCGACAGGGAGGGAACACTGAAGCTTTCTTT.